Listed below are T cell receptor beta chains from one sample, sequenced in a study of T cell clonotyping in hematopoietic cell transplantation. Clones were sequenced by immunoSEQ multiplex PCR, and TCRdb holds only the in-frame ones, with some missing. The sample lists 15,000 to 20,000 clones; 70% to 90% were seen once. The source was PBMCs, collected 100 days after allogeneic stem cell transplant. Every receptor here comes from a male patient aged 60-70 years who had an allogeneic stem cell transplant from a related donor, so the T cells may come from the graft donor. Some clones in this sample may be carry-over from other donors' samples. The CDR3 runs from the conserved cysteine through the conserved F or W. The order of the fields is V gene, J gene, D gene, CDR3 protein. A D gene is named only where the DNA matches it firmly.

v_gene: TRBV4-2; j_gene: TRBJ2-3; d_gene: TRBD2; CDR3aa: CASSRELMGLGTTDTQYF
v_gene: TRBV28; j_gene: TRBJ1-4; d_gene: NA; CDR3aa: CASLPPGWNEKLFF
v_gene: TRBV6-5; j_gene: TRBJ2-3; d_gene: TRBD1; CDR3aa: CASRDRVLGTQYF
v_gene: TRBV7-2; j_gene: TRBJ2-5; d_gene: TRBD1; CDR3aa: CASSLEQGRRQETQYF
v_gene: TRBV7-2; j_gene: TRBJ1-5; d_gene: TRBD1; CDR3aa: CASSLVTGNYQPQHF
v_gene: TRBV7-8; j_gene: TRBJ1-2; d_gene: NA; CDR3aa: CASSLESVNYGYTF
v_gene: TRBV4-2; j_gene: TRBJ2-1; d_gene: TRBD2; CDR3aa: CASSQGRAGSSYNEQFF
v_gene: TRBV30; j_gene: TRBJ1-4; d_gene: NA; CDR3aa: CAWSVTPATNEKLFF
v_gene: TRBV6-1; j_gene: TRBJ2-7; d_gene: TRBD1; CDR3aa: CASSDWDRSSYEQYF
v_gene: TRBV7-8; j_gene: TRBJ1-6; d_gene: NA; CDR3aa: CASSLAQENSPLHF
v_gene: TRBV9; j_gene: TRBJ2-3; d_gene: TRBD1; CDR3aa: CASSVVGTGLTDTQYF
v_gene: TRBV21-1; j_gene: TRBJ2-2; d_gene: NA; CDR3aa: CASSRLENTGELFF
v_gene: TRBV6-4; j_gene: TRBJ1-2; d_gene: NA; CDR3aa: CASSEENSGVSNYGYTF
v_gene: TRBV5-4; j_gene: TRBJ2-7; d_gene: NA; CDR3aa: CASSLEQATYEQYF
v_gene: TRBV7-9; j_gene: TRBJ2-5; d_gene: TRBD1; CDR3aa: CASSLGKDRDGQTQYF
v_gene: TRBV5-6; j_gene: TRBJ2-3; d_gene: NA; CDR3aa: CASRPWGRSTDTQYF
v_gene: TRBV2; j_gene: TRBJ1-2; d_gene: TRBD1; CDR3aa: CASGAGQGGGYTF
v_gene: TRBV2; j_gene: TRBJ2-1; d_gene: TRBD1; CDR3aa: CASRTGGGGYNEQFF
v_gene: TRBV19; j_gene: TRBJ1-5; d_gene: NA; CDR3aa: CASSIGWSNQPQHF
v_gene: TRBV29-1; j_gene: TRBJ2-3; d_gene: NA; CDR3aa: CSEATGSDTQYF
v_gene: TRBV4-1; j_gene: TRBJ2-7; d_gene: TRBD2; CDR3aa: CASRQRTSEGEQYF
v_gene: TRBV7-2; j_gene: TRBJ1-1; d_gene: NA; CDR3aa: CASSFNSPNTEAFF
v_gene: TRBV2; j_gene: TRBJ1-5; d_gene: NA; CDR3aa: CASSAATGVSNQPQHF
v_gene: TRBV5-1; j_gene: TRBJ2-2; d_gene: NA; CDR3aa: CASSTTPSSNSGELFF
v_gene: TRBV28; j_gene: TRBJ2-7; d_gene: TRBD1; CDR3aa: CASSLGQVSYEQYF
v_gene: TRBV4-3; j_gene: TRBJ1-6; d_gene: NA; CDR3aa: CASSQDYPGYRDRSYNSPLHF
v_gene: TRBV5-8; j_gene: TRBJ2-4; d_gene: NA; CDR3aa: CASSQGESLAKNIQYF
v_gene: TRBV6-1; j_gene: TRBJ1-2; d_gene: NA; CDR3aa: CASSESSEAETNYGYTF
v_gene: TRBV19; j_gene: TRBJ1-5; d_gene: TRBD1; CDR3aa: CASSIATGGQPQHF
v_gene: TRBV28; j_gene: TRBJ1-1; d_gene: TRBD1; CDR3aa: CASSLDRTGMNTEAFF
v_gene: TRBV7-9; j_gene: TRBJ1-1; d_gene: NA; CDR3aa: CASSLVNTEAFF
v_gene: TRBV29-1; j_gene: TRBJ2-7; d_gene: TRBD1; CDR3aa: CSAQTGTEQYF
v_gene: TRBV19; j_gene: TRBJ1-2; d_gene: TRBD1; CDR3aa: CASSIAGRPTGDYGYTF
v_gene: TRBV6-1; j_gene: TRBJ1-2; d_gene: TRBD1; CDR3aa: CASSEYRGPHF
v_gene: TRBV7-2; j_gene: TRBJ2-3; d_gene: NA; CDR3aa: CASSTRSSDTQYF
v_gene: TRBV27; j_gene: TRBJ1-4; d_gene: NA; CDR3aa: CASSFSQEGFNEKLFF
v_gene: TRBV6-5; j_gene: TRBJ1-1; d_gene: NA; CDR3aa: CASSSGMTEAFF
v_gene: TRBV7-6; j_gene: TRBJ2-1; d_gene: NA; CDR3aa: CASSLAGTDSYNEQFF
v_gene: TRBV27; j_gene: TRBJ1-2; d_gene: NA; CDR3aa: CASRSSGQSNGYTF
v_gene: TRBV2; j_gene: TRBJ2-5; d_gene: TRBD1; CDR3aa: CASSKLTGGSQETQYF